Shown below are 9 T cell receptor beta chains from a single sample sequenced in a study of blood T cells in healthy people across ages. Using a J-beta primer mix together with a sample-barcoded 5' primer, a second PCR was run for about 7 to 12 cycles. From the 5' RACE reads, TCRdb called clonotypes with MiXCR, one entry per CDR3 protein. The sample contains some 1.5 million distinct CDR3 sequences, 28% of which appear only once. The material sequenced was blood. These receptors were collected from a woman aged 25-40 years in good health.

CDR3: CASSSRSSGSTEAFF. The CDR3 DNA sequence: TGTGCCAGCAGCTCCCGCAGTTCCGGGAGCACTGAAGCTTTCTTT. This chain links TRBV9 with TRBJ1-1; D call uncertain. This CDR3 has 15 amino acids. Germline CDR1 is SGDLS and CDR2 is YYNGEE. The V gene lost 4 bases and the J gene lost 4 bases, with 17 bases spanning the gap.

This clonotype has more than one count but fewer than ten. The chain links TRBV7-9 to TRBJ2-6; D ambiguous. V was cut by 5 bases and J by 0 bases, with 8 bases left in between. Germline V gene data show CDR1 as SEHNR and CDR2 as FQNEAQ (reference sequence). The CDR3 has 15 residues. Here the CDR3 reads CASSATLSGANVLTF. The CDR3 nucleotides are TGTGCCAGCAGCGCTACGCTCTCTGGGGCCAACGTCCTGACTTTC.

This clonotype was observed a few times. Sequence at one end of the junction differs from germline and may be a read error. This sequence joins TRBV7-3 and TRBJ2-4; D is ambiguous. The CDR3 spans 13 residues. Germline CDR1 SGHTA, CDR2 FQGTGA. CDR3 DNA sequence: TGTGCCAACAGCTCGGCGGCCAAAAACATTCAGTACTTC. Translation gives CANSSAAKNIQYF.

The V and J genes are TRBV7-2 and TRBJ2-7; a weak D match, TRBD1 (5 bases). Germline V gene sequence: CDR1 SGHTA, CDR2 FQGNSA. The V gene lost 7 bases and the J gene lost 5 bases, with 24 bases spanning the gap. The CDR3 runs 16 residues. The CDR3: CASINPEWGPGHEQYF. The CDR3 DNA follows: TGTGCCAGCATCAACCCAGAATGGGGCCCAGGGCACGAGCAGTACTTC.

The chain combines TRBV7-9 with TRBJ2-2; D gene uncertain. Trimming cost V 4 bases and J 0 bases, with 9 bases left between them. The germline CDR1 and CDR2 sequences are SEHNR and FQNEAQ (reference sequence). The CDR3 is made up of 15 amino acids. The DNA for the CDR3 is TGTGCCAGCAGCTCCAGACTGGCGAACACCGGGGAGCTGTTTTTT. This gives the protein CASSSRLANTGELFF.

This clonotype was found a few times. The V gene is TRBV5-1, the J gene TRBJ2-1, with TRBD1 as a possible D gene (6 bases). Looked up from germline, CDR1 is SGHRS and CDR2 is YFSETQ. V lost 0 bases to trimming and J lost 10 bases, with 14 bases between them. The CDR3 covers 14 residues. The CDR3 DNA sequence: TGCGCCAGCAGCTTGGCCACAGGGCTGGGAGAGCAGTTCTTC. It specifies CASSLATGLGEQFF. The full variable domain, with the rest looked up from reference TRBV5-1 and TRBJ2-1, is KAGVTQTPRYLIKTRGQQVTLSCSPISGHRSVSWYQQTPGQGLQFLFEYFSETQRNKGNFPGRFSGRQFSNSRSEMNVSTLELGDSALYLCASSLATGLGEQFFGPGTRLTVL.

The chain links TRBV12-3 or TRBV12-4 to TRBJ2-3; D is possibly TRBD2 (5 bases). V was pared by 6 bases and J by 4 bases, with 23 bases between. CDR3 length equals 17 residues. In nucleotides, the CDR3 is TGTGCCAGCAGCGCAAACCTAGGAGGAGAGGTGGCAGATACGCAGTATTTT. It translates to CASSANLGGEVADTQYF.

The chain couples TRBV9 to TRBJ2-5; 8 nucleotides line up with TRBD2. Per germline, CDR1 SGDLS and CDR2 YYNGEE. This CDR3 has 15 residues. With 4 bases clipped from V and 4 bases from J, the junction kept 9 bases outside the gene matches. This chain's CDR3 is CASSPRRAGAETQYF. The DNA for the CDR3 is TGTGCCAGCAGCCCCCGGAGAGCGGGGGCAGAGACCCAGTACTTC.

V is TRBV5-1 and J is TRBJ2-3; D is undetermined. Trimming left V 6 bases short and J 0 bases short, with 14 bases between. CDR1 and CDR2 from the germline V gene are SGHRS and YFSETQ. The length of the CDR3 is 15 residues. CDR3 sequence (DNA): TGCGCCAGCACCCGGTGGGGAACTAGCACAGATACGCAGTATTTT. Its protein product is CASTRWGTSTDTQYF. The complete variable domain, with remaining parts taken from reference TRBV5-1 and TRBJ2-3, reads KAGVTQTPRYLIKTRGQQVTLSCSPISGHRSVSWYQQTPGQGLQFLFEYFSETQRNKGNFPGRFSGRQFSNSRSEMNVSTLELGDSALYLCASTRWGTSTDTQYFGPGTRLTVL.